The 26 T cell receptor beta chains below all came from one sample that was sequenced in a study of shared clonotypes between healthy human individuals. Profiling relied on immunoSEQ multiplex PCR, and the TCRdb table lists in-frame clones only, not all of them. Here the sample spans more than 1 million clones, 70% to 80% being singletons. Sample: memory CD4+ T cells from PBMCs. Subset in this sample: CD45RA-negative fraction. These receptors all stem from a man between 18 and 29 years old in good health. Some clones in this sample may be carry-over from other donors' samples.

A word on this clone: A much larger clonotype is one base distant, so this may be a read error. The sample has other DNA sequences that encode this CDR3 too. V gene TRBV11-2 combines with J gene TRBJ2-5; D not certain. The CDR3 has 11 residues. Germline CDR1 reads SGHAT; CDR2 reads FQNNGV. V lost 1 base and J 5 bases, leaving 2 bases between the germline ends. CDR3 loop: CASSLVETQYF. CDR3 nucleotide sequence: TGTGCCAGCAGCTTAGTGGAGACCCAGTACTTC. The complete variable domain, with remaining parts taken from reference TRBV11-2 and TRBJ2-5, reads EAGVAQSPRYKIIEKRQSVAFWCNPISGHATLYWYQQILGQGPKLLIQFQNNGVVDDSQLPKDRFSAERLKGVDSTLKIQPAKLEDSAVYLCASSLVETQYFGPGTRLLVL.

This chain uses TRBV19 with TRBJ2-6; D unresolved. V lost 5 bases, J lost 4 bases, and 9 bases lay in between. Germline V gene data show CDR1 as LNHDA and CDR2 as SQIVND (reference sequence). The CDR3 contains 14 residues. The CDR3 DNA is TGTGCCAGTAGTCAGAGTCGGGGGGCCAACGTCCTGACTTTC. It is translated as CASSQSRGANVLTF.

The chain couples TRBV29-1 to TRBJ1-2, with D perhaps TRBD1 (6 bases). Deletions cut 7 bases from V and 4 bases from J, with 16 bases between. This CDR3 comprises 13 residues. Germline CDR1 reads SQVTM; CDR2 reads ANQGSEA. The DNA for the CDR3 is TGCAGCGCCCGCACTGGACAGAGCTATGGCTACACCTTC. Amino acid sequence: CSARTGQSYGYTF. Combining the CDR3 with reference TRBV29-1 and TRBJ1-2 gives the whole variable domain SAVISQKPSRDICQRGTSLTIQCQVDSQVTMMFWYRQQPGQSLTLIATANQGSEATYESGFVIDKFPISRPNLTFSTLTVSNMSPEDSSIYLCSARTGQSYGYTFGSGTRLTVV.

The chain uses TRBV6-4 and TRBJ1-1, with D unclear. The germline V gene has CDR1 MRHNA and CDR2 SNTAGT. Trimming left V 6 bases short and J 1 base short, with 12 bases between. This CDR3 has 14 residues. The CDR3 here is CASRAVGGNTEAFF. The CDR3 bases are TGTGCCAGCAGGGCCGTAGGAGGGAACACTGAAGCTTTCTTT.

The chain uses TRBV5-4 and TRBJ1-2, with no clear D. The V end lost 4 bases, the J end lost 1 base, and 11 bases lay between the germline ends. Germline V CDR1 and CDR2: SGHNT, YYREEE (reference sequence). The CDR3 covers 14 residues. The CDR3: CASSPRSSNYGYTF. The CDR3 region has the DNA TGTGCCAGCAGCCCCCGTTCAAGTAACTATGGCTACACCTTC.

The V and J genes are TRBV9 and TRBJ1-2; 8 positions agree with TRBD1. The J segment lost 1 base and the V segment lost 7 bases, leaving 0 bases of the junction unmatched. From germline, CDR1 is SGDLS and CDR2 YYNGEE. This CDR3 is built from 12 residues. CDR3 sequence: CASDRGNYGYTF. CDR3 coding DNA: TGTGCCAGCGACAGGGGTAACTATGGCTACACCTTC.

V and J are TRBV7-3 and TRBJ2-3; 10 nucleotides line up with TRBD2. Trimming took 5 bases from V and 4 from J; bases not matched to a gene: 3. Germline assignment: CDR1 SGHTA and CDR2 FQGTGA. This CDR3 region has 14 residues. The CDR3 loop reads CASSDTSGADTQYF. CDR3 bases: TGTGCCAGCAGCGACACTAGCGGGGCAGATACGCAGTATTTT.

This chain joins TRBV5-1 and TRBJ2-2; possibly TRBD1 or TRBD2 for D (5 bases each). V lost 0 bases and J 1 base, leaving 7 bases between the germline ends. This CDR3 comprises 15 residues. Germline V CDR1 and CDR2: SGHRS, YFSETQ. CDR3 sequence: CASSLVGGNTGELFF. The DNA for the CDR3 is TGCGCCAGCAGCTTGGTTGGGGGGAACACCGGGGAGCTGTTTTTT.

This sequence joins TRBV28 and TRBJ2-7, with TRBD2 identical over 9 bases. This CDR3 has 15 amino acids. The J segment lost 3 bases and the V segment lost 6 bases, leaving 9 bases of the junction unmatched. Germline CDR1 is MDHEN and CDR2 is SYDVKM. CDR3 in DNA: TGTGCCAGCAGGGGGCTAGCGGGATTGGGCTACGAGCAGTACTTC. Encoded protein: CASRGLAGLGYEQYF.

This sequence joins TRBV7-9 and TRBJ1-3, with D hard to call. Germline V CDR1 and CDR2: SEHNR, FQNEAQ (reference sequence). CDR3 length: 14 residues. The ends were cut back, 5 bases at V and 0 bases at J, with 8 bases in the middle. CDR3 bases: TGTGCCAGCAGCGTCGGGGTCTCTGGAAACACCATATATTTT. Translating gives CASSVGVSGNTIYF.

The chain recombines TRBV9 with TRBJ2-1; TRBD2 is a possible D gene (5 bases). The CDR3 consists of 15 residues. Trimming cost V 3 bases and J 6 bases, with 16 bases left between them. Looked up from germline, CDR1 is SGDLS and CDR2 is YYNGEE. For the CDR3, the DNA is TGTGCCAGCAGCGAGAGGTTAGCGTATTTCAATGAGCAGTTCTTC. As protein: CASSERLAYFNEQFF.

The chain joins TRBV29-1 to TRBJ1-2; tentative D call: TRBD1 (5 bases). Germline CDR1 is SQVTM and CDR2 is ANQGSEA. V gave up 6 bases and J gave up 0 bases, with 11 bases separating them. This CDR3 contains 13 residues. This CDR3 reads CSVRQLSNYGYTF. In DNA form, the CDR3 reads TGCAGCGTACGACAGTTATCTAACTATGGCTACACCTTC. Supplemented by reference TRBV29-1 and TRBJ1-2, the full variable domain reads SAVISQKPSRDICQRGTSLTIQCQVDSQVTMMFWYRQQPGQSLTLIATANQGSEATYESGFVIDKFPISRPNLTFSTLTVSNMSPEDSSIYLCSVRQLSNYGYTFGSGTRLTVV.

The V and J genes are TRBV7-6 and TRBJ1-2; 11 nucleotides align to TRBD1. V lost 4 bases, J lost 7 bases, and 5 bases stayed unmatched. The length of the CDR3 is 14 residues. Germline V gene data show CDR1 as SGHVS and CDR2 as FNYEAQ. This chain's CDR3 is CASSSGQGASGYTF. The DNA for the CDR3 is TGTGCCAGCAGCTCCGGACAGGGGGCTAGTGGCTACACCTTC.

J is TRBJ1-1 and V is TRBV28; 7 nucleotides agree with TRBD1. Per the germline V gene, CDR1 is MDHEN and CDR2 is SYDVKM. This CDR3 region has 15 residues. The V gene end was trimmed by 7 bases and the J gene end by 1 base; junction bases not matched to a gene: 9. CDR3: CASIMRQGWNTEAFF. The CDR3 coding sequence is TGTGCCAGCATCATGAGACAGGGATGGAACACTGAAGCTTTCTTT.

The chain uses TRBV5-1 and TRBJ2-7; 7 bases align to TRBD2. Looked up from germline, CDR1 is SGHRS and CDR2 is YFSETQ. With V trimmed by 5 bases and J by 2 bases, 4 bases remained unmatched. The CDR3 runs to 13 residues. CDR3 sequence reads: CASRGRGTYEQYF. The CDR3 bases are TGCGCCAGCAGGGGGCGGGGGACCTACGAGCAGTACTTC.

This chain uses TRBV11-2 with TRBJ1-2; D is uncertain. Germline V lookup: CDR1 SGHAT, CDR2 FQNNGV. This CDR3 region has 13 residues. V shed 0 bases and J shed 7 bases, with 9 bases lying between them. The CDR3, as DNA: TGTGCCAGCAGCTTAGATGGGCAGGCTGGCTACACCTTC. Residues: CASSLDGQAGYTF. The whole variable domain, filled in from reference TRBV11-2 and TRBJ1-2, reads EAGVAQSPRYKIIEKRQSVAFWCNPISGHATLYWYQQILGQGPKLLIQFQNNGVVDDSQLPKDRFSAERLKGVDSTLKIQPAKLEDSAVYLCASSLDGQAGYTFGSGTRLTVV.

About this clone: Other DNA sequences from this sample encode an identical CDR3 as well. The rearrangement links TRBV20-1 to TRBJ2-1; D is undetermined. Germline loops: CDR1 DFQATT, CDR2 SNEGSKA (reference sequence). The CDR3 has 11 residues. V shed 2 bases and J shed 4 bases, with 3 bases lying between them. CDR3: CSARFYNEQFF. DNA for the CDR3: TGCAGTGCTAGATTTTACAATGAGCAGTTCTTC.

The rearrangement links TRBV5-1 to TRBJ2-4; possibly TRBD1 or TRBD2 for D (6 bases each). Germline values: CDR1 SGHRS, CDR2 YFSETQ. Trimming took 0 bases from V and 2 from J, leaving 12 bases between them. CDR3 length equals 16 residues. CDR3 nucleotides: TGCGCCAGCAGCTTGGAGGGGGGTCTCTCCAAAAACATTCAGTACTTC. This gives the protein CASSLEGGLSKNIQYF.

The genes are TRBV10-1 and TRBJ2-7; 7 bases line up with TRBD1. With V trimmed by 10 bases and J by 4 bases, 10 bases remained unmatched. CDR1 is WNHNN, CDR2 SYGVQD, per germline (reference sequence). The CDR3 has 13 residues. This CDR3 reads CAIETGLGYEQYF. The DNA for the CDR3 is TGCGCCATCGAGACAGGGTTGGGGTACGAGCAGTACTTC.

The CDR3 loop reads CASSVVSGGGELFF. The CDR3 bases are TGTGCCAGCAGCGTAGTAAGTGGGGGCGGGGAGCTGTTTTTT. The chain is built from TRBV9 and TRBJ2-2; D possibly matches TRBD1 or TRBD2 (5 bases each). Trimming left V 0 bases short and J 7 bases short, with 10 bases between. The CDR3 runs 14 residues. Looked up from germline, CDR1 is SGDLS and CDR2 is YYNGEE.

V gene TRBV11-3 combines with J gene TRBJ2-7, with D uncertain. The V gene lost 5 bases and the J gene lost 2 bases, with 13 bases spanning the gap. Germline V gene lookup returns CDR1 SGHNT and CDR2 YENEEA. This CDR3 has 14 amino acids. CDR3 sequence (DNA): TGTGCCAGCAGCGCCGGAACTCCTCCCTACGAGCAGTACTTC. This translates into CASSAGTPPYEQYF.

This clone was counted once. The rearrangement links TRBV4-1 to TRBJ1-1, with D maybe TRBD1 (6 bases). Germline assignment: CDR1 MGHRA and CDR2 YSYEKL. The CDR3 is 12 residues long. Trimming pared 1 base from V and 11 bases from J, leaving 11 bases between. The CDR3 reads CASSQVGGHAFF. The DNA of the CDR3 is TGCGCCAGCAGCCAAGTCGGGGGGCATGCTTTCTTT.

V gene TRBV7-9 combines with J gene TRBJ2-1, with a weak D call TRBD2 (5 bases). Germline-derived CDR1 and CDR2 are SEHNR and FQNEAQ (reference sequence). V was pared by 0 bases and J by 4 bases, with 10 bases between. The CDR3 loop spans 15 amino acids. The CDR3 region is CASSLAMRVYNEQFF. The CDR3 DNA is TGTGCCAGCAGCTTAGCGATGCGGGTTTACAATGAGCAGTTCTTC.

The chain links TRBV7-3 to TRBJ2-2, with TRBD2 matching over 10 bases. This CDR3 is built from 15 residues. Trimming removed 3 bases from V and 4 bases from J; junction bases left unmatched: 2. From germline, CDR1 is SGHTA and CDR2 FQGTGA. CDR3 region: CASSLSGRATGELFF. Written as DNA, the CDR3 is TGTGCCAGCAGCTTGAGCGGGAGGGCCACCGGGGAGCTGTTTTTT.

This clone was detected a few times. This chain links TRBV30 with TRBJ1-5, with 9 bases aligning to TRBD1. The CDR3 covers 13 residues. The trim removed 5 bases at V and 7 bases at J, leaving 6 bases unmatched. Germline V gene sequence: CDR1 GTSNPN, CDR2 SVGIG (reference sequence). The CDR3 region has the DNA TGTGCCTGGGCGGGACAGGGAGTCCAGCCCCAGCATTTT. This encodes CAWAGQGVQPQHF.

The chain combines TRBV11-3 with TRBJ1-1; D unclear. CDR1 and CDR2 from the germline V gene are SGHNT and YENEEA. Trimming took 5 bases from V and 1 from J, leaving 8 bases between them. This CDR3 contains 13 residues. This CDR3 reads CASSPRQNTEAFF. The CDR3 nucleotides read TGTGCCAGCAGCCCAAGACAGAACACTGAAGCTTTCTTT.